This T cell receptor (beta chain) was retrieved from a study of OX40 agonist ivuxolimab in advanced cancers. Background on the study: Earlier anti-PD-1, anti-PD-L1 or anti-CTLA-4 therapy was permitted; about 38% had received some. Two patients with cutaneous melanoma and one with hepatocellular carcinoma, three in total, showed partial responses.

Some clones are missing from TCRdb's copy, which holds only in-frame ones; the method was immunoSEQ multiplex PCR. The sample lists 95,000 to 150,000 clones, over 75% occurring once. V shed 7 bases, J shed 2 bases, and the junction held 7 bases outside the gene matches. The length of the CDR3 is 14 residues. Per germline, CDR1 MGHDK and CDR2 SYGVNS. The chain links TRBV25-1 to TRBJ1-2, with 7 bases aligning to TRBD1. The sample was CD4+ or CD8+ T cells sorted from blood, taken in a trial of the OX40 agonist ivuxolimab. The TCR was taken from an adult with an advanced solid tumor such as melanoma, head and neck, liver or kidney cancer. The CDR3 region is CASNVGTDNYGYTF. The CDR3 DNA sequence: TGTGCCAGCAACGTCGGGACAGACAACTATGGCTACACCTTC.